This T cell receptor beta chain originates from a study of T-cell memory formation after mild COVID-19. Study overall: Among the donors, TCR clusters were largely specific to each donor.

Worth noting for this clonotype: Its antigen is undetermined.

The 5'RACE method, run with constant-segment primers, produced TCR alpha and TCR beta cDNA libraries (carrying sample barcodes and UMIs). TCRdb called the 5' RACE reads again in MiXCR, with one record for every CDR3 protein. The sample lists approximately 340,000 distinct CDR3 sequences; 10% to 15% were seen once. General study results and limits: Later expanders leaned CD4+, whereas clones that contracted between day 15 and 85 were balanced CD4/CD8. Researchers found some responding clones in pre-infection memory, a sign that cross-reactive memory joined.

The sample was PBMCs or a T cell subset sorted from them (not recorded which). The TCR was taken from a man aged 18 to 30 who had mild COVID-19 (a few samples of this study predate the infection). Cell type and time point are not known.

Here the CDR3 DNA reads TGCGCCAGCAGCTTGGTTAGCGGGGGCCTAAATGAGCAGTTCTTC. It specifies CASSLVSGGLNEQFF. V gene TRBV5-1 combines with J gene TRBJ2-1; 9 bases are a match to TRBD2. This CDR3 region has 15 residues. Germline CDR1 reads SGHRS; CDR2 reads YFSETQ. J gave up 7 bases and V 0 bases, and 5 bases lay outside the gene matches.